These 22 T cell receptor beta chains came from one sample sequenced in a study of cytomegalovirus exposure and HLA in healthy donors. The primer mix had 60 Vbeta and 13 Jbeta primers. Sequenced by immunoSEQ multiplex PCR; TCRdb stores in-frame clones only, minus some. In total, the table holds 95,000 to 150,000 clones. The specimen was PBMCs. The receptors stem from a man between 25 and 39 years old in good health and CMV-seronegative.

The CDR3 here is CASSLALIQGARNGYTF. In nucleotides, the CDR3 is TGTGCCAGCAGCTTGGCTCTCATACAGGGGGCGCGGAATGGCTACACCTTC. The gene calls are TRBV5-4 and TRBJ1-2, with TRBD1 identical over 9 bases. The CDR3 extends over 17 amino acids. Germline V gene sequence: CDR1 SGHNT, CDR2 YYREEE (reference sequence). The J segment lost 6 bases and the V segment lost 0 bases, leaving 12 bases of the junction unmatched.

V usage is TRBV6-5 and J usage is TRBJ2-3; 8 nucleotides agree with TRBD1. V trimming: 2 bases; J trimming: 1 base; junction bases outside the gene matches: 2. Germline-derived CDR1 and CDR2 are MNHEY and SVGAGI. The CDR3 contains 15 residues. In DNA, the CDR3 is TGTGCCAGCAGTTACCTGACAGGGGGCACAGATACGCAGTATTTT. It encodes CASSYLTGGTDTQYF.

The chain couples TRBV2 to TRBJ2-2; TRBD1 is a possible D gene (6 bases). The V and J ends lost 6 bases and 4 bases respectively, with 18 bases between them. Germline assignment: CDR1 SNHLY and CDR2 FYNNEI. The CDR3 consists of 16 residues. CDR3 protein: CASSSQTGRATGELFF. The CDR3 DNA reads as TGTGCCAGCAGCTCACAAACAGGGCGGGCCACCGGGGAGCTGTTTTTT.

The chain recombines TRBV7-9 with TRBJ1-1, with D perhaps TRBD1 (6 bases). Germline loops: CDR1 SEHNR, CDR2 FQNEAQ (reference sequence). The CDR3 runs to 16 residues. Trimming removed 2 bases at V and 0 bases at J, with 13 bases between. The CDR3 sequence is CASSLRGGLVNTEAFF. As DNA, the CDR3 is TGTGCCAGCAGCTTACGGGGGGGGCTGGTGAACACTGAAGCTTTCTTT.

The V gene is TRBV14, the J gene TRBJ2-3; the match to TRBD2 covers 7 bases. Germline V gives CDR1 SGHDN, CDR2 FVKESK. Germline trimming cut 0 bases from V and 6 bases from J; bases unmatched to any gene: 18. CDR3 size: 19 residues. The CDR3 reads CASSQDLSPGGSLYDTQYF. DNA for the CDR3: TGTGCCAGCAGCCAAGATCTATCCCCTGGCGGGAGTCTGTACGATACGCAGTATTTT.

The chain joins TRBV10-2 to TRBJ1-1; D is unresolved. Trimming pared 6 bases from V and 0 bases from J, leaving 11 bases between. Germline-derived CDR1 and CDR2 are WSHSY and SAAADI. The CDR3 is 14 amino acids. The CDR3 here is CASSGIQLNTEAFF. The DNA of the CDR3 is TGCGCCAGCAGCGGGATACAGCTGAACACTGAAGCTTTCTTT.

The V gene is TRBV13, the J gene TRBJ1-1, with D hard to call. The germline V and J ends were trimmed by 1 base and 2 bases, with 5 bases remaining between them. Germline V lookup: CDR1 PRHDT, CDR2 FYEKMQ (reference sequence). The CDR3 extends over 13 amino acids. The CDR3 is CASSLAGNTEAFF. The CDR3 DNA reads TGTGCCAGCAGCTTAGCGGGAAACACTGAAGCTTTCTTT. The full variable domain, its missing parts supplied by reference TRBV13 and TRBJ1-1, is AAGVIQSPRHLIKEKRETATLKCYPIPRHDTVYWYQQGPGQDPQFLISFYEKMQSDKGSIPDRFSAQQFSDYHSELNMSSLELGDSALYFCASSLAGNTEAFFGQGTRLTVV.

This chain uses TRBV7-3 with TRBJ2-3; 9 bases agree with TRBD2. Trimming cost V 1 base and J 5 bases; bases outside gene matches: 7. The germline V gene has CDR1 SGHTA and CDR2 FQGTGA. The CDR3 length is 16 residues. The CDR3 here is CASSLSSGSYGDTQYF. CDR3 coding DNA: TGTGCCAGCAGCTTAAGTAGCGGGAGTTACGGAGATACGCAGTATTTT.

This chain links TRBV6-5 with TRBJ1-2, with a tentative D call TRBD1 (6 bases). V was trimmed by 0 bases and J by 9 bases, leaving 14 bases between them. Germline CDR1 MNHEY, CDR2 SVGAGI. The CDR3 spans 14 residues. CDR3 DNA: TGTGCCAGCAGTTACTCGAGGGACATCGTAAGCTACACCTTC. Protein sequence: CASSYSRDIVSYTF.

The chain is built from TRBV7-9 and TRBJ2-5; 9 bases are shared with TRBD2. After removal of 1 base from V and 3 bases from J, the junction contained 0 bases not matched to a gene. Looked up from germline, CDR1 is SEHNR and CDR2 is FQNEAQ (reference sequence). The CDR3 length is 14 residues. The CDR3 loop is CASSLVAGEETQYF. In DNA, the CDR3 is TGTGCCAGCAGCTTAGTAGCGGGAGAAGAGACCCAGTACTTC.

The V gene is TRBV6-1, the J gene TRBJ1-1; tentative D call: TRBD1 (6 bases). Trimming took off 5 bases at V and 5 bases at J, with 18 bases between the two ends. This CDR3 comprises 15 residues. Germline-derived CDR1 and CDR2 are MNHNS and SASEGT. The CDR3 nucleotides read TGTGCCAGCAGTCTTTTTAGGACAGCGGGGACTGAAGCTTTCTTT. Residues: CASSLFRTAGTEAFF.

This rearrangement joins TRBV6-5 to TRBJ2-1, with D possibly being TRBD2 (6 bases). The V gene's germline CDR1 is MNHEY and CDR2 SVGAGI. Deletions cut 3 bases from V and 5 bases from J, with 11 bases between. The CDR3 is made up of 14 amino acids. The CDR3 region is CASSYFWGDNEQFF. The CDR3 DNA follows: TGTGCCAGCAGTTATTTCTGGGGGGACAATGAGCAGTTCTTC.

V and J are TRBV5-5 and TRBJ1-5; no definite D call. V gave up 4 bases and J gave up 4 bases, with 12 bases separating them. CDR3 length equals 14 residues. Germline CDR1 and CDR2: SGHKS and YYEKEE (reference sequence). CDR3 DNA sequence: TGTGCCAGCAGCCTCTTGGCACAAAATCAGCCCCAGCATTTT. It yields the protein CASSLLAQNQPQHF.

The genes are TRBV18 and TRBJ2-1; TRBD2 matches 10 bases. V was pared by 8 bases and J by 4 bases, with 5 bases of the junction left unmatched. The CDR3 is 14 amino acids. Germline-derived CDR1 and CDR2 are KGHSH and LQKENI. The CDR3 region is CASHELAGYNEQFF. In DNA form, the CDR3 reads TGTGCCAGCCATGAACTAGCGGGGTACAATGAGCAGTTCTTC.

V is TRBV11-2 and J is TRBJ2-7; a weak D match, TRBD1 (6 bases). The CDR3 is 13 amino acids. The germline V gene encodes CDR1 SGHAT and CDR2 FQNNGV. V was clipped by 1 base and J by 7 bases, with 11 bases between them. The CDR3 nucleotides read TGTGCCAGCAGCTTAGGCAGGGGTTGGGAGCAGTACTTC. Translated, it gives CASSLGRGWEQYF.

V and J are TRBV5-6 and TRBJ2-4; D ambiguous. This CDR3 is 14 amino acids long. The V gene lost 3 bases and the J gene lost 5 bases, with 12 bases spanning the gap. Germline-derived CDR1 and CDR2 are SGHDT and YYEEEE. The CDR3 DNA reads TGTGCCAGCAGCTACGCTGCAGTCCAAAACATTCAGTACTTC. It translates to CASSYAAVQNIQYF.

V gene TRBV7-3 combines with J gene TRBJ2-3, with 12 bases identical to TRBD2. With 1 base clipped from V and 6 bases from J, the junction kept 5 bases outside the gene matches. Germline CDR1 and CDR2: SGHTA and FQGTGA. CDR3 length equals 16 residues. CDR3 region: CASSLRTSGNGDTQYF. The DNA for the CDR3 is TGTGCCAGCAGCTTAAGGACTAGCGGGAATGGGGATACGCAGTATTTT.

The chain joins TRBV6-5 to TRBJ2-1; no clear D. Trimming removed 6 bases at V and 5 bases at J, with 14 bases between. The CDR3 extends over 14 amino acids. Per the germline V gene, CDR1 is MNHEY and CDR2 is SVGAGI. CDR3 bases: TGTGCCAGCAGAACGACTTTAGCCAACAATGAGCAGTTCTTC. It specifies CASRTTLANNEQFF.

This chain uses TRBV28 with TRBJ2-3; D unclear. The V and J ends lost 6 bases and 1 base respectively, with 5 bases between them. The V gene's germline CDR1 is MDHEN and CDR2 SYDVKM. This CDR3 spans 12 amino acids. The CDR3 nucleotides are TGTGCCAGCAGCTACCGCACAGATACGCAGTATTTT. Translation gives CASSYRTDTQYF.

The chain joins TRBV14 to TRBJ1-2, with 8 bases identical to TRBD1. The germline CDR1 and CDR2 sequences are SGHDN and FVKESK. The ends lost 4 bases at V and 5 bases at J; junction bases unmatched: 9. CDR3 size: 15 residues. The CDR3 protein is CASSLGRTGFYGYTF. The CDR3 DNA reads as TGTGCCAGCAGCCTGGGGCGGACAGGGTTTTATGGCTACACCTTC. Drawing the rest from reference TRBV14 and TRBJ1-2, the complete variable domain is EAGVTQFPSHSVIEKGQTVTLRCDPISGHDNLYWYRRVMGKEIKFLLHFVKESKQDESGMPNNRFLAERTGGTYSTLKVQPAELEDSGVYFCASSLGRTGFYGYTFGSGTRLTVV.

The chain is built from TRBV4-1 and TRBJ2-7; 9 nucleotides agree with TRBD2. Germline V gene data show CDR1 as MGHRA and CDR2 as YSYEKL. The CDR3 spans 15 residues. Trimming removed 0 bases from V and 7 bases from J; junction bases left unmatched: 7. In DNA, the CDR3 is TGCGCCAGCAGCCAAGATGCTAGCGGGGCCTTGGAGCAGTACTTC. Translated: CASSQDASGALEQYF.

The genes are TRBV11-2 and TRBJ1-1, with unresolved D. CDR1 SGHAT and CDR2 FQNNGV come from the germline V gene. Deletions cut 6 bases from V and 1 base from J, with 15 bases between. This CDR3 region has 15 residues. CDR3 protein: CASRTGWFGNTEAFF. The CDR3, as DNA: TGTGCCAGCAGAACCGGGTGGTTCGGGAACACTGAAGCTTTCTTT.